This record concerns one TCR beta chain sequence. Its matching antigen is unknown. These data come from a study of T cell responses to AZD1222 COVID-19 vaccine. Study results and limitations: Baseline antibody screening turned up just six seropositive AZD1222 recipients. Targets within unmutated variant regions were reportedly found for nearly half of spike-specific TCRs. Donors were chiefly white British, with a greater number of females, and clonal diversity was perhaps underestimated.

TCRdb's table, derived via immunoSEQ multiplex PCR, lists solely in-frame clones and lacks some. The top ten hold around 3% of the sample, which has around 81,000 clones, over 80% seen once. V gave up 4 bases and J gave up 3 bases; unmatched junction bases: 11. The CDR3 is made up of 16 amino acids. The germline V gene encodes CDR1 MNHEY and CDR2 SVGEGT. This clonotype was obtained from an adult in good health. The source was peripheral blood, collected on day 0 of AZD1222 vaccination. The chain is built from TRBV6-2 or TRBV6-3 and TRBJ2-7; 8 nucleotides agree with TRBD1. CDR3: CASSSPIRGLIYEQYF. Here the CDR3 DNA reads TGTGCCAGCAGTTCCCCCATCAGGGGGCTAATCTACGAGCAGTACTTC.